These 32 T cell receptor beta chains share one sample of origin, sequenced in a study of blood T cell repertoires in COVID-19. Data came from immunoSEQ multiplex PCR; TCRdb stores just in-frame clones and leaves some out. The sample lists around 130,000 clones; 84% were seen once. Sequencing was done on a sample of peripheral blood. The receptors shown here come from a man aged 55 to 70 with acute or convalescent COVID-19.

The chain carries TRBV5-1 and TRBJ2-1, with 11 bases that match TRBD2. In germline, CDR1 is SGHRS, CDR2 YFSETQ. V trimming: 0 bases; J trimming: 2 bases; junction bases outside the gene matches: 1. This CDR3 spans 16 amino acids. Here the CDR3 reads CASSLVLAGAYNEQFF. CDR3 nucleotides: TGCGCCAGCAGCTTGGTACTAGCGGGAGCCTACAATGAGCAGTTCTTC.

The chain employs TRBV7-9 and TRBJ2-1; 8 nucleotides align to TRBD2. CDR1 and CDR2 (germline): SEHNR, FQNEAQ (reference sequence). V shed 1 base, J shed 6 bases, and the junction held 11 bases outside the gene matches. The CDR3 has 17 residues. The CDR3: CASSLVGGSGSGNEQFF. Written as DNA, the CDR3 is TGTGCCAGCAGCTTAGTAGGAGGGAGCGGGAGTGGCAATGAGCAGTTCTTC.

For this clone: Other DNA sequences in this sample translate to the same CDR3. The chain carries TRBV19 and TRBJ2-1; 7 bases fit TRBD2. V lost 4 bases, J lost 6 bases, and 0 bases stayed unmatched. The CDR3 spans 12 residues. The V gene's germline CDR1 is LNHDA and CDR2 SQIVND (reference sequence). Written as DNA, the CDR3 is TGTGCCAGTAGTACTAGCGGCAATGAGCAGTTCTTC. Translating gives CASSTSGNEQFF.

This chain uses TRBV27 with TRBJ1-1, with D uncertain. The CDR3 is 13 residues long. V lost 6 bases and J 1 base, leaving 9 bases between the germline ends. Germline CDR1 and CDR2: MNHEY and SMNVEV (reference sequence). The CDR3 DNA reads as TGTGCCAGCAGCCCGACACAGAACACTGAAGCTTTCTTT. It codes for CASSPTQNTEAFF.

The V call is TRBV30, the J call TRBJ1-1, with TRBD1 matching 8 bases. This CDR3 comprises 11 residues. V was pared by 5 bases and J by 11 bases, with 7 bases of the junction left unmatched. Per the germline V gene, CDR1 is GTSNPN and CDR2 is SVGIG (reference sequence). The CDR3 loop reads CAWRQTGDAFF. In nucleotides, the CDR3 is TGTGCCTGGCGACAGACAGGGGATGCTTTCTTT.

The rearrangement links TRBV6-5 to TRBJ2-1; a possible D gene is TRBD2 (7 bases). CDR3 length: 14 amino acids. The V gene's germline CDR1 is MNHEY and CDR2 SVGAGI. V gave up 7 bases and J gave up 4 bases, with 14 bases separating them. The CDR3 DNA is TGTGCCAGCAAGGCGGGGGCTAGTTACAATGAGCAGTTCTTC. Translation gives CASKAGASYNEQFF.

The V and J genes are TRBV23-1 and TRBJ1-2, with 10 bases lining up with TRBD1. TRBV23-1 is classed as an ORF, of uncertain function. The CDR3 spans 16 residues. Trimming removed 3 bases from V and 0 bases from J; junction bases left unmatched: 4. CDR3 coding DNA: TGCGCCAGCAGTCACCCCGGGACAGGGGCTAACTATGGCTACACCTTC. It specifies CASSHPGTGANYGYTF.

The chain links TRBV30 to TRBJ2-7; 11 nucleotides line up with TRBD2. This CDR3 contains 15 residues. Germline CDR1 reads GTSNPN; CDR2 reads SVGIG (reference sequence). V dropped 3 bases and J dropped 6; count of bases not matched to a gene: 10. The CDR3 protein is CAWSLSLAGGSEQYF. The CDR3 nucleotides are TGTGCCTGGAGCTTGAGCCTAGCGGGGGGATCCGAGCAGTACTTC.

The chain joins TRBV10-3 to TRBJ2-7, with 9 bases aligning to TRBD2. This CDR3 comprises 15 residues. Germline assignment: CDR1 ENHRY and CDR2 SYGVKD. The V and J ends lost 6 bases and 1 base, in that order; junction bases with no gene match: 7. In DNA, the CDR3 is TGTGCCATCAGAGATATAGCGGGAGTTTCCTACGAGCAGTACTTC. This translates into CAIRDIAGVSYEQYF.

Here the CDR3 DNA reads TGCGCCACTCTTGGTGGAGGCACTGAAGCTTTCTTT. Translation gives CATLGGGTEAFF. The V gene is TRBV10-2, the J gene TRBJ1-1, with D unresolved. V was shortened by 10 bases and J by 4 bases, with 13 bases between the two germline ends. Per the germline V gene, CDR1 is WSHSY and CDR2 is SAAADI. The length of the CDR3 is 12 residues.

CDR3 region: CASSLDGWRYEQYF. DNA for the CDR3: TGCGCCAGCAGCTTGGACGGGTGGCGGTACGAGCAGTACTTC. The rearrangement joins TRBV5-1 to TRBJ2-7; no definite D call. V lost 0 bases, J lost 4 bases, and 11 bases lay in between. The CDR3 sequence is 14 residues long. The germline V gene has CDR1 SGHRS and CDR2 YFSETQ.

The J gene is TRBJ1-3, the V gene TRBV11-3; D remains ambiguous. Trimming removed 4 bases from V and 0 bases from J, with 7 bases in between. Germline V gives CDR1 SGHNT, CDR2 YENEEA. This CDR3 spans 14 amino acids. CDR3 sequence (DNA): TGTGCCAGCAGCTCTGGACTCTCTGGAAACACCATATATTTT. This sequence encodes CASSSGLSGNTIYF.

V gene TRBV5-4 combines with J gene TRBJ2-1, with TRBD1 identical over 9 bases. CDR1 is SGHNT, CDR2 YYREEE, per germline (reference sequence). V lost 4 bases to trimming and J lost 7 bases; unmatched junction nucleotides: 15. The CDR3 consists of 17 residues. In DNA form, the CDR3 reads TGTGCCAGCAGCCAACAATTAACAGGGGGCAGAAGGAATGAGCAGTTCTTC. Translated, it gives CASSQQLTGGRRNEQFF.

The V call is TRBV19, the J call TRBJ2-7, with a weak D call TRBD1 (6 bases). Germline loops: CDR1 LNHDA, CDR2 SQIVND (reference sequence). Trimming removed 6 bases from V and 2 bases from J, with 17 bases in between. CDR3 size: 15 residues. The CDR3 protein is CASSESGAYPYEQYF. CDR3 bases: TGTGCCAGTAGCGAATCAGGGGCCTATCCCTACGAGCAGTACTTC.

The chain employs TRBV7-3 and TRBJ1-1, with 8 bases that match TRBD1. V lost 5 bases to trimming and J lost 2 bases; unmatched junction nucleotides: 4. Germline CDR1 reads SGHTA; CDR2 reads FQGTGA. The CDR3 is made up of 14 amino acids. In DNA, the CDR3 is TGTGCCAGCAGCGTCCAGGGGGCTAACACTGAAGCTTTCTTT. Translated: CASSVQGANTEAFF.

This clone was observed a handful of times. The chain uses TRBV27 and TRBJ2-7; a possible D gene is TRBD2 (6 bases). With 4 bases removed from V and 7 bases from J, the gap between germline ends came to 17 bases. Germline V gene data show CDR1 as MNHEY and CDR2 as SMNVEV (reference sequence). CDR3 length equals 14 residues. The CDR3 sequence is CASSSRAGSGEQYF. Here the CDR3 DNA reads TGTGCCAGCAGTTCCCGGGCGGGGTCTGGGGAGCAGTACTTC.

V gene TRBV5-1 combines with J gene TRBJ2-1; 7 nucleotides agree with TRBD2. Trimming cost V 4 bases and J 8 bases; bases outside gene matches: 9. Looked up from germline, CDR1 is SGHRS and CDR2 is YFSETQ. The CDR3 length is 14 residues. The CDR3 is CASSPFGRSDEQFF. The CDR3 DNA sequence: TGCGCCAGCAGCCCCTTCGGGAGGAGTGATGAGCAGTTCTTC.

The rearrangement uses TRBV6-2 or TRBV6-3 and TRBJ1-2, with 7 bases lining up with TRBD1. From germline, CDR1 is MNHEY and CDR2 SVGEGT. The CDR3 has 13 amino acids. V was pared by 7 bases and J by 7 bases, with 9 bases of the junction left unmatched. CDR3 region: CASTPDRVRGYTF. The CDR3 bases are TGTGCCAGCACCCCAGACAGGGTTCGTGGCTACACCTTC.

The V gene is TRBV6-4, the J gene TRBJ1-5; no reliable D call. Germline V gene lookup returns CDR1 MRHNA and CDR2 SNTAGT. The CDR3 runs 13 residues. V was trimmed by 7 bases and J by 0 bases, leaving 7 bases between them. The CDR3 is CASTISSNQPQHF. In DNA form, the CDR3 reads TGTGCCAGCACTATATCTAGCAATCAGCCCCAGCATTTT.

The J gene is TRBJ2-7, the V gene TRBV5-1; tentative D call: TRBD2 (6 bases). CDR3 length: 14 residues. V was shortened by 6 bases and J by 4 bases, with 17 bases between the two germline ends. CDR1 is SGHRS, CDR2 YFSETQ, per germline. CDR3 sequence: CASNYVGRPYEQYF. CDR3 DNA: TGCGCCAGCAACTACGTTGGGAGGCCTTACGAGCAGTACTTC.

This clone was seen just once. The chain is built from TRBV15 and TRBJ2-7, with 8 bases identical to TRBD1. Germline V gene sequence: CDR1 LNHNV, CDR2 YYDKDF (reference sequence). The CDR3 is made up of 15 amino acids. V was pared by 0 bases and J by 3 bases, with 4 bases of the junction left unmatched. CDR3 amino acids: CATSRDLGQGYEQYF. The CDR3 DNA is TGTGCCACCAGCAGAGATCTTGGACAGGGCTACGAGCAGTACTTC.

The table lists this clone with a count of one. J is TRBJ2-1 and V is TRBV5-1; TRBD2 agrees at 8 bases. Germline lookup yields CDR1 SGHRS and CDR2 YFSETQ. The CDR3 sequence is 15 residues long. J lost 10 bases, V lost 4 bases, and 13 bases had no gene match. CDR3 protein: CASSQTGGPVAEQFF. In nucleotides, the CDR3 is TGCGCCAGCAGCCAGACGGGGGGGCCCGTTGCGGAGCAGTTCTTC. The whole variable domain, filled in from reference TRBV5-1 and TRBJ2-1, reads KAGVTQTPRYLIKTRGQQVTLSCSPISGHRSVSWYQQTPGQGLQFLFEYFSETQRNKGNFPGRFSGRQFSNSRSEMNVSTLELGDSALYLCASSQTGGPVAEQFFGPGTRLTVL.

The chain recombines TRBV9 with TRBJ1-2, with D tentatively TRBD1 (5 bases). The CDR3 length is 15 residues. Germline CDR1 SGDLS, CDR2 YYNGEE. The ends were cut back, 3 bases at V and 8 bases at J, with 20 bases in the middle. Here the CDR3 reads CASSGRTPGIVGYTF. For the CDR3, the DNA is TGTGCCAGCAGCGGCCGGACACCCGGCATTGTCGGCTACACCTTC.

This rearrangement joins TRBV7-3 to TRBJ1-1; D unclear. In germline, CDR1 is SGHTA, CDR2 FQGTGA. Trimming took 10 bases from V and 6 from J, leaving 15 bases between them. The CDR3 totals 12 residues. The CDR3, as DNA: TGTGCCACCTCAACACCGGGGTCTGAAGCTTTCTTT. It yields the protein CATSTPGSEAFF. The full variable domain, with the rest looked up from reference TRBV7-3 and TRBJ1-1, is GAGVSQTPSNKVTEKGKYVELRCDPISGHTALYWYRQSLGQGPEFLIYFQGTGAADDSGLPNDRFFAVRPEGSVSTLKIQRTERGDSAVYLCATSTPGSEAFFGQGTRLTVV.

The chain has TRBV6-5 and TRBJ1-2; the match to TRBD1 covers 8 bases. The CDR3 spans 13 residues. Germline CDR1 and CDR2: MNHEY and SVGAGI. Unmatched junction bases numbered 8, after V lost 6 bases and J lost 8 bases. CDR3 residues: CASRYTGGRGYTF. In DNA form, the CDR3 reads TGTGCCAGCAGGTATACAGGGGGACGAGGCTACACCTTC.

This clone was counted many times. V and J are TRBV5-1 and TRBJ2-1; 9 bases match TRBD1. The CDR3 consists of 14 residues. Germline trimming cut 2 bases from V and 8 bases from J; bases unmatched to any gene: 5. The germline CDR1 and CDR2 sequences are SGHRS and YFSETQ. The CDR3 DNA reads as TGCGCCAGCAGCTTTAGGGGACAGGGCGATGAGCAGTTCTTC. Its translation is CASSFRGQGDEQFF.

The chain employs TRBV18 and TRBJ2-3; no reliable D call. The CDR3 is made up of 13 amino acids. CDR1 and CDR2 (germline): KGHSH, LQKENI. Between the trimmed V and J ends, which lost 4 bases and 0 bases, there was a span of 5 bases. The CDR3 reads CASSQTSTDTQYF. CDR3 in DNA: TGTGCCAGCTCACAGACTAGCACAGATACGCAGTATTTT.

The CDR3 DNA is TGTGCCAGCAGCCCACAGATGAACACTGAAGCTTTCTTT. This gives the protein CASSPQMNTEAFF. J is TRBJ1-1 and V is TRBV12-3 or TRBV12-4; the D is unclear. V lost 6 bases and J lost 0, with 8 bases in between. CDR3 length: 13 amino acids.

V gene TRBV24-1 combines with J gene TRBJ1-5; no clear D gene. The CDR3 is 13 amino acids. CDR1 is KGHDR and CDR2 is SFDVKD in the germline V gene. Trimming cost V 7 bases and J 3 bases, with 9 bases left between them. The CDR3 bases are TGTGCCACCAGCCCAGGCGTCAATCAGCCCCAGCATTTT. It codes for CATSPGVNQPQHF.

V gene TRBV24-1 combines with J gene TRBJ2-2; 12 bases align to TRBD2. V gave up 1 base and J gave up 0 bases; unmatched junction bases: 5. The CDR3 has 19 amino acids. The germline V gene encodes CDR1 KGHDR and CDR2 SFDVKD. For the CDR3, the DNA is TGTGCCACCAGTGATTTAGGGACTAGCGGGCTCGCGAACACCGGGGAGCTGTTTTTT. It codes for CATSDLGTSGLANTGELFF.

The CDR3 nucleotides read TGTGCCACCAGTGATCCTGGACAGGGGATCACAGATACGCAGTATTTT. Translating gives CATSDPGQGITDTQYF. The chain is built from TRBV24-1 and TRBJ2-3, with 9 nucleotides matching TRBD1. Germline CDR1 is KGHDR and CDR2 is SFDVKD. The ends lost 3 bases at V and 2 bases at J; junction bases unmatched: 5. The CDR3 loop spans 16 amino acids.

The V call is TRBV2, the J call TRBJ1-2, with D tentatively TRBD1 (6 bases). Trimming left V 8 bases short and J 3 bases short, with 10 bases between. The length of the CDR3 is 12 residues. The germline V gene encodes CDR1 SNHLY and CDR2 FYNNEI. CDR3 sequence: CASRDTHYGYTF. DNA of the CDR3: TGTGCCAGCCGGGACACACACTATGGCTACACCTTC.